Following are 15 T cell receptor beta chains from one sample sequenced in a study of neurological immune-mediated disorders. Time point defined: longitudinal time-point 1 (baseline). TCRdb reanalysed the 5' RACE reads using MiXCR and keeps one entry per CDR3 protein. The sample consists of about 71,000 distinct CDR3 sequences, approximately 10% of them appearing once. The sequencing input was PBMCs. The receptors were gathered from a man aged 25 to 40 in good health.

The rearrangement joins TRBV12-3 or TRBV12-4 to TRBJ1-5; possibly TRBD1 for D (6 bases). The CDR3 is 15 residues long. Trimming cost V 5 bases and J 4 bases, with 15 bases left between them. The CDR3 nucleotides read TGTGCCAGCAGTCCGGACAGCGGGGGTAATCAGCCCCAGCATTTT. Translation: CASSPDSGGNQPQHF.

At least ten counts were recorded for this clonotype. This rearrangement joins TRBV10-3 to TRBJ1-6; possible D gene TRBD1, 5 bases. The CDR3 is 14 amino acids. Germline CDR1 reads ENHRY; CDR2 reads SYGVKD. V lost 5 bases to trimming and J lost 13 bases, with 18 bases between them. This chain's CDR3 is CAISRDDKGRPLHF. The CDR3 region has the DNA TGTGCCATCAGTCGGGACGACAAGGGCCGGCCCCTCCACTTT.

About this clonotype itself: Mismatch with germline at one junction end may stem from a read error. This chain links TRBV7-2 with TRBJ2-3; D remains ambiguous. This CDR3 region has 11 residues. Germline assignment: CDR1 SGHTA and CDR2 FQGNSA. The CDR3 loop reads CASSLLDMQYF. The CDR3 region has the DNA TGTGCCAGCAGCTTATTGGATATGCAGTATTTT.

The sample holds many counts of this clonotype. The chain joins TRBV11-2 to TRBJ1-1; D not certain. V lost 4 bases, J lost 8 bases, and 14 bases lay in between. In germline, CDR1 is SGHAT, CDR2 FQNNGV. The CDR3 has 13 residues. The CDR3 DNA sequence: TGTGCCAGCAGCTCGACAAGAAGCCAGGAAGCTTTCTTT. Amino acids: CASSSTRSQEAFF.

This rearrangement joins TRBV7-9 to TRBJ1-3; D ambiguous. From germline, CDR1 is SEHNR and CDR2 FQNEAQ (reference sequence). CDR3 length equals 16 residues. V lost 5 bases to trimming and J lost 4 bases, with 18 bases between them. DNA for the CDR3: TGTGCCAGCAGCATAGACCGGGCCGAATCAGGAAACACCATATATTTT. Amino acids: CASSIDRAESGNTIYF.

Ten or more counts support this clonotype. The genes are TRBV6-2 or TRBV6-3 and TRBJ1-5, with a possible D match to TRBD1 (5 bases). The CDR3 runs to 15 residues. Germline-derived CDR1 and CDR2 are MNHEY and SVGEGT. V was pared by 2 bases and J by 6 bases, with 14 bases between. CDR3 nucleotides: TGTGCCAGCAGTTACGCAGGGATGATCGGTCAGCCCCAGCATTTT. Protein: CASSYAGMIGQPQHF.

This clonotype has just a few counts. This rearrangement joins TRBV5-1 to TRBJ2-1; 7 bases match TRBD2. Germline assignment: CDR1 SGHRS and CDR2 YFSETQ. The CDR3 has 15 residues. The V segment lost 4 bases and the J segment 0 bases; nucleotides outside the gene matches: 4. Here the CDR3 DNA reads TGCGCCAGCAGCCCTTCGGGGGGCTCCTACAATGAGCAGTTCTTC. It specifies CASSPSGGSYNEQFF.

This clonotype was seen repeatedly, ten times or more. This chain uses TRBV11-2 with TRBJ2-1; 9 bases are shared with TRBD2. V lost 1 base to trimming and J lost 5 bases; unmatched junction nucleotides: 6. CDR1 SGHAT and CDR2 FQNNGV come from the germline V gene. This CDR3 contains 16 residues. The CDR3 DNA reads TGTGCCAGCAGCTTAGCGAGCGGGAGGAATAACAATGAGCAGTTCTTC. The encoded protein is CASSLASGRNNNEQFF.

CDR3 sequence (DNA): TGTGCCAGCAGCCCCCCCCCCTCCTACAATGAGCAGTTCTTC. Translating gives CASSPPPSYNEQFF. This chain joins TRBV7-2 and TRBJ2-1, with D uncertain. Trimming removed 5 bases at V and 0 bases at J, with 8 bases between. Germline CDR1 is SGHTA and CDR2 is FQGNSA. The CDR3 is 14 amino acids.

This clonotype was picked up many times. This chain connects TRBV29-1 to TRBJ2-7; maybe TRBD1 (5 bases). The V gene lost 4 bases and the J gene lost 7 bases, with 20 bases spanning the gap. Germline V gene lookup returns CDR1 SQVTM and CDR2 ANQGSEA. The CDR3 is made up of 14 amino acids. Here the CDR3 reads CSVVGGQPSGEQYF. For the CDR3, the DNA is TGCAGCGTTGTCGGTGGACAACCTTCAGGAGAGCAGTACTTC.

Many counts were recorded for this clonotype. The chain is built from TRBV5-1 and TRBJ1-3, with 9 positions matching TRBD1. Per the germline V gene, CDR1 is SGHRS and CDR2 is YFSETQ. The length of the CDR3 is 14 residues. The ends lost 5 bases at V and 4 bases at J; junction bases unmatched: 4. In DNA, the CDR3 is TGCGCCAGCAGAACCGGGACAGGGGGAAACACCATATATTTT. Translated, it gives CASRTGTGGNTIYF.

This clonotype was picked up many times. The genes are TRBV7-2 and TRBJ1-4; a possible D gene is TRBD1 (6 bases). V gave up 2 bases and J gave up 0 bases, with 16 bases separating them. The CDR3 is 18 amino acids. The germline gives CDR1 SGHTA, CDR2 FQGNSA. The CDR3 DNA reads TGTGCCAGCAGCTTAATGGGGGGGGGCCCCGCAACTAATGAAAAACTGTTTTTT. Translated: CASSLMGGGPATNEKLFF. Variable domain in full (rest from reference TRBV7-2 and TRBJ1-4): GAGVSQSPSNKVTEKGKDVELRCDPISGHTALYWYRQSLGQGLEFLIYFQGNSAPDKSGLPSDRFSAERTGGSVSTLTIQRTQQEDSAVYLCASSLMGGGPATNEKLFFGSGTQLSVL.

The chain links TRBV6-1 to TRBJ2-7; TRBD2 matches 7 bases. J gave up 5 bases and V 2 bases, and 0 bases lay outside the gene matches. Per the germline V gene, CDR1 is MNHNS and CDR2 is SASEGT. CDR3 length equals 12 residues. CDR3 DNA: TGTGCCAGCAGTGAACTAGCGGACGAGCAGTACTTC. Its translation: CASSELADEQYF.

This clonotype was seen at least ten times. V is TRBV2 and J is TRBJ2-5; the D gene is possibly TRBD2 (6 bases). Germline lookup yields CDR1 SNHLY and CDR2 FYNNEI. This CDR3 spans 15 amino acids. Trimming took 3 bases from V and 2 from J, leaving 13 bases between them. This chain's CDR3 is CASSDEWGEQETQYF. CDR3 sequence (DNA): TGTGCCAGCAGTGACGAATGGGGGGAACAAGAGACCCAGTACTTC.

This clonotype occurred many times. This sequence joins TRBV20-1 and TRBJ1-2; D not resolved. CDR1 and CDR2 from the germline V gene are DFQATT and SNEGSKA (reference sequence). The CDR3 totals 13 residues. Trimming removed 0 bases at V and 4 bases at J, with 9 bases between. The CDR3 spells CSARDRAGYGYTF. Written as DNA, the CDR3 is TGCAGTGCTAGAGATCGGGCAGGCTATGGCTACACCTTC.